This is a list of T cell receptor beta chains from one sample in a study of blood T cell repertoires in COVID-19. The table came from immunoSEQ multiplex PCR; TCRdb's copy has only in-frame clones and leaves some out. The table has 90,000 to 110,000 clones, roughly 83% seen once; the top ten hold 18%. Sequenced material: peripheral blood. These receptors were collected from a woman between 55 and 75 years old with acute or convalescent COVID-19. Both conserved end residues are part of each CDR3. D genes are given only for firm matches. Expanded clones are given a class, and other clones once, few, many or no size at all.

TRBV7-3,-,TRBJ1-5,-,CASSFEVYQPQHF,TGTGCCAGCAGCTTCGAGGTGTATCAGCCCCAGCATTTT
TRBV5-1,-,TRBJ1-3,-,CASSAIRGNTIYF,TGCGCCAGCAGCGCGATACGAGGAAACACCATATATTTT
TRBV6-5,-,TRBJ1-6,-,CASSYSTGRRNSPLHF,TGTGCCAGCAGTTACTCGACGGGAAGGAGGAATTCACCCCTCCACTTT
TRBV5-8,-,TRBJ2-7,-,CASSAIRDSSYEQYF,TGTGCCAGCAGCGCCATCCGGGACTCCTCCTACGAGCAGTACTTC
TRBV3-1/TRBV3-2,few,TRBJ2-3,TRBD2,CASSQDSSGRVKGDTQYF,TGTGCCAGCAGCCAAGATTCAAGCGGGAGGGTAAAAGGAGATACGCAGTATTTT
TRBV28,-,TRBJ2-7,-,CASSLKGGSYEQYF,TGTGCCAGCAGTCTCAAAGGGGGCTCCTACGAGCAGTACTTC
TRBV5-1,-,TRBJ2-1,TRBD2,CASSALAGGHEQFF,TGCGCCAGCAGCGCACTAGCGGGAGGTCATGAGCAGTTCTTC
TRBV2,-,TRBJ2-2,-,CASNRVGTGELFF,TGTGCCAGCAACAGGGTCGGCACCGGGGAGCTGTTTTTT
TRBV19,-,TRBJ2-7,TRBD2,CASSIGLAFGEQYF,TGTGCCAGTAGTATAGGACTAGCGTTCGGCGAGCAGTACTTC
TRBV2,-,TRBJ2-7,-,CAAGAGYEQYF,TGTGCCGCCGGCGCAGGCTACGAGCAGTACTTC
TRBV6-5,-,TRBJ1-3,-,CASSYYGPAIANTIYF,TGTGCCAGCAGTTACTATGGACCTGCGATAGCGAACACCATATATTTT
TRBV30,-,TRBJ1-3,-,CAWSVDIGNTIYF,TGTGCCTGGAGTGTGGACATTGGAAACACCATATATTTT
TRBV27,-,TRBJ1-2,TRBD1,CASRYRGEGYTF,TGTGCCAGCAGATACAGGGGGGAAGGCTACACCTTC
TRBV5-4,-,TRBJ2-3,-,CASSLDGWTSDTQYF,TGTGCCAGCAGCTTGGATGGTTGGACATCGGATACGCAGTATTTT
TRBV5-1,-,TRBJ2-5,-,CASSLRVETQYF,TGCGCCAGCAGCCTGCGGGTGGAGACCCAGTACTTC
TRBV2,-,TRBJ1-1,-,CATGKGAGAVITEAFF,TGTGCCACCGGAAAGGGCGCAGGGGCGGTTATAACTGAAGCTTTCTTT
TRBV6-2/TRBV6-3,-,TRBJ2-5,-,CASSYRKTSNQETQYF,TGTGCCAGCAGTTACAGGAAGACTAGTAACCAAGAGACCCAGTACTTC
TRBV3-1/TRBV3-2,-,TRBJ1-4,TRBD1,CASSPGGGSTNEKLFF,TGTGCCAGCAGCCCAGGGGGTGGATCAACTAATGAAAAACTGTTTTTT
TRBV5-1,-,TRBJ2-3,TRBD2,CASSSLRPGASGPDTQYF,TGCGCCAGCAGCTCCCTACGACCTGGGGCTAGCGGACCAGATACGCAGTATTTT
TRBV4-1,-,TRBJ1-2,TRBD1,CASSQETGGAGGYTF,TGCGCCAGCAGCCAAGAAACAGGGGGCGCGGGCGGCTACACCTTC
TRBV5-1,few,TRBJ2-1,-,CASSLEGSGSSYNEQFF,TGCGCCAGCAGCTTGGAAGGTAGCGGAAGCTCCTACAATGAGCAGTTCTTC
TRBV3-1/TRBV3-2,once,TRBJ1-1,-,CASSQDGVNTEAFF,TGTGCCAGCAGCCAAGACGGGGTGAACACTGAAGCTTTCTTT
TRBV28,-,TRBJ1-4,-,CASRGDEKLFF,TGTGCCAGCCGGGGTGATGAAAAACTGTTTTTT
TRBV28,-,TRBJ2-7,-,CASSLELEQYF,TGTGCCAGCAGTTTAGAACTGGAGCAGTACTTC
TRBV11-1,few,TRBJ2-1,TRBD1,CASSPQLGQYNEQFF,TGTGCCAGCAGCCCACAATTGGGACAGTACAATGAGCAGTTCTTC